The 7 T cell receptor beta chains presented below share a single source sample, sequenced in a study of blood T cell repertoires in COVID-19. Assay: immunoSEQ multiplex PCR; the TCRdb copy retains only in-frame clones and omits some. The repertoire holds almost 200,000 clones, with 70% to 80% as singletons. The sequenced sample was peripheral blood. These receptors were obtained from a woman in her forties with COVID-19, enrolled during active disease.

The chain carries TRBV5-1 and TRBJ1-3, with D maybe TRBD1 (5 bases). This CDR3 is built from 15 residues. CDR1 SGHRS and CDR2 YFSETQ come from the germline V gene. Trimming took off 4 bases at V and 0 bases at J, with 11 bases between the two ends. The CDR3 spells CASSSEQVSGNTIYF. CDR3 nucleotides: TGCGCCAGCAGCAGCGAACAGGTCTCTGGAAACACCATATATTTT.

Written as DNA, the CDR3 is TGTGCCAGCAGCCGGGGTGAGGGGGACCAAGAGACCCAGTACTTC. It encodes CASSRGEGDQETQYF. The chain combines TRBV11-1 with TRBJ2-5; a weak D match, TRBD1 (6 bases). Trimming cost V 5 bases and J 0 bases, with 13 bases left between them. The CDR3 is made up of 15 amino acids. The germline gives CDR1 SGHAT, CDR2 FQDESV (reference sequence).

This clone showed up just once. The rearrangement uses TRBV11-2 and TRBJ1-1, with D perhaps matching TRBD1 (5 bases). The length of the CDR3 is 16 residues. V lost 1 base, J lost 4 bases, and 16 bases lay in between. CDR1 is SGHAT, CDR2 FQNNGV, per germline. The CDR3 sequence is CASSLVRGGVGTEAFF. The CDR3 DNA is TGTGCCAGCAGCTTAGTTAGGGGAGGGGTTGGCACTGAAGCTTTCTTT.

This chain links TRBV6-4 with TRBJ1-1; the D is unclear. The CDR3 covers 18 residues. The V end was cut by 1 base, the J end by 1 base, with 19 bases between. Looked up from germline, CDR1 is MRHNA and CDR2 is SNTAGT. The CDR3 coding sequence is TGTGCCAGCAGTGACTTTGGTTGGGGAGGCAAAAGGAACACTGAAGCTTTCTTT. It is translated as CASSDFGWGGKRNTEAFF.

The chain uses TRBV10-3 and TRBJ1-2; 11 bases align to TRBD1. Germline assignment: CDR1 ENHRY and CDR2 SYGVKD. V dropped 2 bases and J dropped 7; count of bases not matched to a gene: 3. The CDR3 is 14 residues long. CDR3 amino acids: CAISEGQGAVGYTF. In DNA form, the CDR3 reads TGTGCCATCAGTGAGGGACAGGGGGCAGTTGGCTACACCTTC.

The chain joins TRBV5-1 to TRBJ2-3, with TRBD2 matching 10 bases. Trimming took 6 bases from V and 2 from J; bases not matched to a gene: 9. CDR1 is SGHRS and CDR2 is YFSETQ in the germline V gene. The CDR3 runs 16 residues. CDR3 DNA sequence: TGCGCCAGCACCAGGCAAGCGGGAGGGGACACAGATACGCAGTATTTT. It specifies CASTRQAGGDTDTQYF.

The chain recombines TRBV5-1 with TRBJ1-5; 10 bases fit TRBD1. The V gene end was trimmed by 4 bases and the J gene end by 6 bases; junction bases not matched to a gene: 10. Germline V gene data show CDR1 as SGHRS and CDR2 as YFSETQ. CDR3 length: 16 amino acids. The CDR3 coding sequence is TGCGCCAGCAGCCCTGGATCGGGACAGGGGTCTCAGCCCCAGCATTTT. It codes for CASSPGSGQGSQPQHF.